This T cell receptor beta chain was profiled in a study of beta chain features in type 1 diabetes. Study conclusions and caveats: In all four CD4+ subsets, TCRB CDR3 length was significantly, moderately reduced in type 1 diabetes. Sequencing the cDNA could make cells with high TCR expression show up more than they should. Across patients, naive, central memory and Treg TCRB repertoires exhibited apparently greater similarity than was observed across healthy donors.

Germline CDR1 reads SGDLS; CDR2 reads YYNGEE. Trimming took 3 bases from V and 1 from J; bases not matched to a gene: 5. The CDR3 is 15 residues long. This clone has just a few counts. Its antigen is still unknown. CD4+ cells of the naive, central memory, regulatory and stem cell-like memory types were sorted via CD45RO/CCR7/CD25/CD127/CD95/CD27. All of the sorted populations showed purity greater than 98%. Expressed TCRB transcripts were sequenced after all isolated RNA was converted to cDNA. Libraries were prepared by immunoSEQ multiplex PCR; TCRdb keeps only in-frame clonotypes and omits some of them. The table includes over 600,000 clones, 9.5% to 15% detected once.

This clonotype was obtained from a man aged 25-40 years with type 1 diabetes. The chain has TRBV9 and TRBJ1-1; 8 bases match TRBD1. Sequencing input: naive CD4+ T cells from blood. CDR3 nucleotides: TGTGCCAGCAGCGCCCTGGGGACAGGGAACACTGAAGCTTTCTTT. This encodes CASSALGTGNTEAFF.